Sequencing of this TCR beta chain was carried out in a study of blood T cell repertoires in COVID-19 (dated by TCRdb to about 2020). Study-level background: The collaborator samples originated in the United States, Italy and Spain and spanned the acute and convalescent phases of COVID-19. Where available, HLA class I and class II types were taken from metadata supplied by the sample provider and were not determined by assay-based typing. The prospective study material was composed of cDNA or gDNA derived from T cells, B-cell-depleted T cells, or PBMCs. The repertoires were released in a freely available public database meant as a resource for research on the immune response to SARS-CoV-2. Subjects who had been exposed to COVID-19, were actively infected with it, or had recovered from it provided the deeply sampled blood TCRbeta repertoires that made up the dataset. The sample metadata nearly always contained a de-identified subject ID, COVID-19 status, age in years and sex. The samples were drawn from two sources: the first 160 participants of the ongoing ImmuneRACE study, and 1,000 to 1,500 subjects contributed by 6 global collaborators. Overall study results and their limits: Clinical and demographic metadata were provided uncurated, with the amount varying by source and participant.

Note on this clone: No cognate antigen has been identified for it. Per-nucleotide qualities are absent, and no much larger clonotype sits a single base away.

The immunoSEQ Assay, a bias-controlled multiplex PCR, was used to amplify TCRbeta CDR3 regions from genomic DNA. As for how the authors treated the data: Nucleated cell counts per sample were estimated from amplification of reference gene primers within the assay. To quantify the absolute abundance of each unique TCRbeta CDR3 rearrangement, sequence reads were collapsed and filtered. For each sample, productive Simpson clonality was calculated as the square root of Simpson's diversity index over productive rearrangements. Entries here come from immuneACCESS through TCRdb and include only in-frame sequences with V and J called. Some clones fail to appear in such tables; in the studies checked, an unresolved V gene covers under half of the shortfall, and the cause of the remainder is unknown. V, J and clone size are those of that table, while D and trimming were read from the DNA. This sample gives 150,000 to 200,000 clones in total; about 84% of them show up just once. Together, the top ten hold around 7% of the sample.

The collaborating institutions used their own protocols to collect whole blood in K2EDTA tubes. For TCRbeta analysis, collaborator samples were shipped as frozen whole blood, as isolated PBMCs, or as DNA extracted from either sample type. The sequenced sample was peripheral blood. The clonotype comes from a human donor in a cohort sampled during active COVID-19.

CDR3 sequence: CASSLGGRNEQFF. The nucleotide sequence reads TGTGCCAGCAGTTTGGGGGGGCGTAATGAGCAGTTCTTC. The V and J genes are TRBV6-5 and TRBJ2-1; the D gene is perhaps TRBD2, from 7 matching bases. A distance of 11 bases separates the germline ends of V and J, which lose 4 bases and 7 bases respectively. Taken from cysteine to phenylalanine, the CDR3 has 13 residues. Only CDR3 DNA is held: 39 bases, read in frame from base 1. CDR1 and CDR2, per the germline V gene, are MNHEY and SVGAGI.